One sample yielded the 22 T cell receptor beta chains listed below, sequenced in a study of CD8 T cells in Susac syndrome. It was with random hexamers that about 0.45 to 1 ug RNA was reverse transcribed. TCRdb fed the immunoSEQ multiplex PCR reads into MiXCR, producing one record per CDR3 protein. Among roughly 130,000 distinct CDR3 sequences listed, approximately 95% were seen once. The material sequenced was CD4+ T cells from PBMCs. These receptors came from a human donor with multiple sclerosis.

The CDR3 sequence is CASSRGTGEYEQYF. CDR3 sequence (DNA): TGCGCCAGCAGCCGCGGGACAGGGGAGTACGAGCAGTACTTC. The rearrangement uses TRBV5-1 and TRBJ2-7; 10 bases fit TRBD1. Germline CDR1 and CDR2: SGHRS and YFSETQ. This CDR3 spans 14 amino acids. V lost 4 bases, J lost 4 bases, and 5 bases stayed unmatched.

The V gene is TRBV27, the J gene TRBJ2-7; 7 bases align to TRBD2. In germline, CDR1 is MNHEY, CDR2 SMNVEV (reference sequence). This CDR3 is 15 amino acids long. V shed 2 bases and J 0 bases; nucleotides not matched to a gene: 4. The CDR3 loop is CASSLRASGSYEQYF. As DNA, the CDR3 is TGTGCCAGCAGTTTAAGGGCTAGCGGCTCCTACGAGCAGTACTTC.

A single count supports this clonotype. This sequence joins TRBV3-1 and TRBJ1-1; D is possibly TRBD1 (5 bases). Germline assignment: CDR1 LGHDT and CDR2 YNNKEL (reference sequence). The CDR3 has 13 residues. V lost 3 bases and J lost 3, with 8 bases in between. CDR3 sequence reads: CASSHRVDTEAFF. The CDR3, as DNA: TGTGCCAGCAGCCACAGGGTTGACACTGAAGCTTTCTTT.

V usage is TRBV20-1 and J usage is TRBJ2-1; D not resolved. V lost 2 bases and J 6 bases, leaving 2 bases between the germline ends. The CDR3 has 10 amino acids. Germline V gives CDR1 DFQATT, CDR2 SNEGSKA (reference sequence). CDR3 bases: TGCAGTGCTAGATTCAATGAGCAGTTCTTC. It is translated as CSARFNEQFF.

This chain joins TRBV12-3 or TRBV12-4 and TRBJ2-2; D is undetermined. This CDR3 has 15 amino acids. Trimming took 6 bases from V and 0 from J, leaving 11 bases between them. The CDR3 reads CASRAAPTNTGELFF. The DNA for the CDR3 is TGTGCCAGCAGAGCAGCGCCTACGAACACCGGGGAGCTGTTTTTT.

The rearrangement uses TRBV12-3 or TRBV12-4 and TRBJ1-2; possibly TRBD1 for D (6 bases). CDR3 length: 13 residues. Trimming cost V 6 bases and J 2 bases, with 10 bases left between them. The CDR3 DNA sequence: TGTGCCAGCAGGGACGACAGGAACTATGGCTACACCTTC. Translation: CASRDDRNYGYTF.

This clonotype was recorded once. The chain has TRBV28 and TRBJ2-7; TRBD2 might be the D (6 bases). CDR3 length: 16 amino acids. The germline V gene has CDR1 MDHEN and CDR2 SYDVKM. Trimming took 5 bases from V and 4 from J, leaving 21 bases between them. CDR3 bases: TGTGCCAGCAGTCTCCTTGGTGGGAGGACGGTTTACGAGCAGTACTTC. Its translation: CASSLLGGRTVYEQYF.

The chain joins TRBV30 to TRBJ2-4; possible D gene TRBD2, 6 bases. This CDR3 comprises 14 residues. V lost 2 bases to trimming and J lost 8 bases, with 16 bases between them. Germline V gene data show CDR1 as GTSNPN and CDR2 as SVGIG (reference sequence). CDR3 sequence (DNA): TGTGCCTGGAGTCTACCGGGAGCCTGGGACATTCAGTACTTC. Its translation: CAWSLPGAWDIQYF.

This clonotype showed up just once. The chain is built from TRBV2 and TRBJ2-1, with 7 bases aligning to TRBD2. Germline CDR1 is SNHLY and CDR2 is FYNNEI. This CDR3 is built from 17 residues. Trimming removed 2 bases from V and 9 bases from J; junction bases left unmatched: 16. The CDR3 DNA follows: TGTGCCAGCAGTGAATTCTCCCGCAGCGGGAAACGAGGTGAGCAGTTCTTC. Translated, it gives CASSEFSRSGKRGEQFF.

This clonotype has a single count. The chain uses TRBV20-1 and TRBJ1-5, with D uncertain. The germline V and J ends were trimmed by 6 bases and 2 bases, with 8 bases remaining between them. Germline V gene sequence: CDR1 DFQATT, CDR2 SNEGSKA (reference sequence). The CDR3 totals 12 residues. CDR3 protein: CSATKGNQPQHF. The DNA for the CDR3 is TGCAGTGCCACAAAGGGCAATCAGCCCCAGCATTTT.

The chain joins TRBV6-1 to TRBJ2-1; TRBD2 matches at 7 bases. This CDR3 is built from 16 residues. CDR1 MNHNS and CDR2 SASEGT come from the germline V gene. Losses at the gene ends were 6 bases for V and 3 bases for J; bases not matched to a gene: 11. In DNA form, the CDR3 reads TGTGCCAGCAGCCACCGAGGACTAGAAGGCTACAATGAGCAGTTCTTC. This sequence encodes CASSHRGLEGYNEQFF.

The table lists this clonotype with a few counts. The chain recombines TRBV4-2 with TRBJ2-2; D not resolved. Germline-derived CDR1 and CDR2 are LGHNA and YNFKEQ. The CDR3 consists of 11 residues. V was clipped by 4 bases and J by 6 bases, with 3 bases between them. CDR3 amino acids: CASSRAGELFF. The CDR3, as DNA: TGTGCCAGCAGCCGGGCCGGGGAGCTGTTTTTT.

The chain has TRBV15 and TRBJ2-4, with D unclear. CDR3 length: 15 amino acids. Per the germline V gene, CDR1 is LNHNV and CDR2 is YYDKDF (reference sequence). V gave up 0 bases and J gave up 0 bases, with 6 bases separating them. CDR3 sequence reads: CATSRDRAAKNIQYF. CDR3 DNA: TGTGCCACCAGCAGAGATAGGGCAGCCAAAAACATTCAGTACTTC.

The chain is built from TRBV13 and TRBJ2-1; the D is unclear. Germline assignment: CDR1 PRHDT and CDR2 FYEKMQ (reference sequence). The CDR3 consists of 15 residues. Trimming shortened V by 4 bases and J by 7 bases, and 17 bases separated the two germline ends. CDR3 sequence: CASSSARVEWNEQFF. The CDR3 bases are TGTGCCAGCAGCTCAGCCCGGGTGGAATGGAATGAGCAGTTCTTC.

V is TRBV11-2 and J is TRBJ2-3, with 9 nucleotides matching TRBD2. V trimming: 3 bases; J trimming: 4 bases; junction bases outside the gene matches: 5. Germline V CDR1 and CDR2: SGHAT, FQNNGV. This CDR3 region has 15 residues. The CDR3 loop reads CASSLAGGLADTQYF. The CDR3 DNA follows: TGTGCCAGCAGCTTGGCGGGGGGGCTCGCAGATACGCAGTATTTT.

V is TRBV20-1 and J is TRBJ1-2; D is unclear. Germline CDR1 DFQATT, CDR2 SNEGSKA (reference sequence). V was trimmed by 0 bases and J by 5 bases, leaving 10 bases between them. The CDR3 is made up of 13 amino acids. The CDR3 region has the DNA TGCAGTGCTAGAGATGGTCAGCAGTATGGCTACACCTTC. This sequence encodes CSARDGQQYGYTF.

The chain is built from TRBV7-8 and TRBJ1-2, with D unclear. The germline gives CDR1 SGHVS, CDR2 FQNEAQ. Trimming removed 6 bases at V and 4 bases at J, with 18 bases between. The CDR3 consists of 15 residues. The CDR3 sequence is CASRSDGRLGYGYTF. In DNA, the CDR3 is TGTGCCAGCAGATCCGACGGGAGACTAGGCTATGGCTACACCTTC.

The chain recombines TRBV5-1 with TRBJ2-7; D is undetermined. The CDR3 sequence is 16 residues long. CDR1 and CDR2 (germline): SGHRS, YFSETQ. Trimming took 3 bases from V and 0 from J, leaving 16 bases between them. CDR3 nucleotides: TGCGCCAGCAGCTGGTGTTTGGACCTTCGCTCCTACGAGCAGTACTTC. Encoded protein: CASSWCLDLRSYEQYF.

The V and J genes are TRBV6-2 or TRBV6-3 and TRBJ2-3; D unclear. In germline, CDR1 is MNHEY, CDR2 SVGEGT. V was cut by 0 bases and J by 2 bases, with 6 bases left in between. CDR3 length: 14 amino acids. CDR3 sequence: CASSYSRHTDTQYF. DNA for the CDR3: TGTGCCAGCAGTTACTCGCGGCACACAGATACGCAGTATTTT.

V usage is TRBV6-6 and J usage is TRBJ1-2, with TRBD1 identical over 7 bases. CDR3 length equals 15 residues. In germline, CDR1 is MNHNY, CDR2 SVGAGI (reference sequence). Trimming cost V 6 bases and J 4 bases; bases outside gene matches: 11. The CDR3 region is CASSSSTGPFYGYTF. DNA of the CDR3: TGTGCCAGCAGCTCCTCGACAGGGCCTTTCTATGGCTACACCTTC.

The J gene is TRBJ1-2, the V gene TRBV20-1; D uncertain. The CDR3 contains 12 residues. CDR1 and CDR2 (germline): DFQATT, SNEGSKA (reference sequence). Trimming stripped 0 bases from V and 5 bases from J, with 7 bases between. CDR3 sequence: CSAREGKYGYTF. CDR3 DNA sequence: TGCAGTGCTAGAGAGGGGAAGTATGGCTACACCTTC.

V is TRBV3-1 and J is TRBJ2-2; D remains unclear. Per germline, CDR1 LGHDT and CDR2 YNNKEL (reference sequence). Trimming shortened V by 2 bases and J by 1 base, and 11 bases separated the two germline ends. This CDR3 has 16 amino acids. The CDR3 sequence: CASSQSPSLNTGELFF. In nucleotides, the CDR3 is TGTGCCAGCAGCCAAAGTCCCAGCCTGAACACCGGGGAGCTGTTTTTT. Filled out from reference TRBV3-1 and TRBJ2-2, the complete variable domain reads DTAVSQTPKYLVTQMGNDKSIKCEQNLGHDTMYWYKQDSKKFLKIMFSYNNKELIINETVPNRFSPKSPDKAHLNLHINSLELGDSAVYFCASSQSPSLNTGELFFGEGSRLTVL.